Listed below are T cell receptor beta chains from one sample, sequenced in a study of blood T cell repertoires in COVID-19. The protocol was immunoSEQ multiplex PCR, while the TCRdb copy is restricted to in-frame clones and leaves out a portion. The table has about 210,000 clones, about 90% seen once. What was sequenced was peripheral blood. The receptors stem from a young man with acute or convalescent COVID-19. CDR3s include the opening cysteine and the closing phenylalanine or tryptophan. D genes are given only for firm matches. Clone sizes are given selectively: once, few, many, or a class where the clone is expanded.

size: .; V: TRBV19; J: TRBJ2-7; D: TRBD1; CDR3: CASNDRGSYEQYF; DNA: TGTGCCAGTAACGACAGGGGCTCCTACGAGCAGTACTTC
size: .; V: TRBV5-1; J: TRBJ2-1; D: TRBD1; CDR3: CASSLEGQSSYNEQFF; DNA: TGCGCCAGCAGCTTGGAGGGACAGAGCTCCTACAATGAGCAGTTCTTC
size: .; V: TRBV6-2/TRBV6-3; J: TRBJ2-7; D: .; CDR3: CASSIRGEGSYEQYF; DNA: TGTGCCAGCAGTATACGCGGGGAAGGGTCCTACGAGCAGTACTTC
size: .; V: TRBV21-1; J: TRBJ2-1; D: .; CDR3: CASSDGTGESEQFF; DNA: TGTGCCAGCAGCGATGGGACAGGGGAAAGTGAGCAGTTCTTC
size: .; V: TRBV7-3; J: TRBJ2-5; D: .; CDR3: CASSLMGGQETQYF; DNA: TGTGCCAGCAGCTTAATGGGGGGCCAAGAGACCCAGTACTTC
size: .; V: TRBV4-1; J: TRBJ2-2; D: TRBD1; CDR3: CASSQQTGGNTGELFF; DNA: TGCGCCAGCAGCCAACAAACAGGGGGCAACACCGGGGAGCTGTTTTTT
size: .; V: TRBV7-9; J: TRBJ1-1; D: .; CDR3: CASSLASIRRRQNTEAFF; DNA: TGTGCCAGCAGCTTGGCTTCGATACGCCGACGACAGAACACTGAAGCTTTCTTT
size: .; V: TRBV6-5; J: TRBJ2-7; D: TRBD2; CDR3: CASESGGLREQYF; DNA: TGTGCCAGCGAGTCGGGGGGGCTCCGCGAGCAGTACTTC
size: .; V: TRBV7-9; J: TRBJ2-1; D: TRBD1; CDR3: CASSFTIETGGTHNEQFF; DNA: TGTGCCAGCAGCTTTACAATCGAGACAGGGGGAACCCACAATGAGCAGTTCTTC
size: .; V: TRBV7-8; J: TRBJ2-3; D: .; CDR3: CASSQSGWGTDTQYF; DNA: TGTGCCAGCAGCCAGTCGGGGTGGGGCACAGATACGCAGTATTTT
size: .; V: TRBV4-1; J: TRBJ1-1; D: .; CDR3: CASSQDELPLNTEAFF; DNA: TGCGCCAGCAGCCAAGATGAACTGCCTCTGAACACTGAAGCTTTCTTT
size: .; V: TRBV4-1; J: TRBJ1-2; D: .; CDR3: CASSQDSRNFNYGYTF; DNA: TGCGCCAGCAGCCAAGATTCTAGAAACTTTAACTATGGCTACACCTTC
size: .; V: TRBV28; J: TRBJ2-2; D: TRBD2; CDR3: CASSGGGLGTGELFF; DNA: TGTGCCAGCTCGGGCGGGGGGCTTGGCACCGGGGAGCTGTTTTTT
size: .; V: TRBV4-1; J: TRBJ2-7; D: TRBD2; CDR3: CASSLIAGVTHEQYF; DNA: TGCGCCAGCAGCCTCATAGCGGGAGTTACCCACGAGCAGTACTTC
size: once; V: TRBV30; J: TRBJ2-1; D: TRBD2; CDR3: CAWSTGTSGTAEQFF; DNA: TGTGCCTGGAGCACTGGGACTAGCGGGACCGCTGAGCAGTTCTTC
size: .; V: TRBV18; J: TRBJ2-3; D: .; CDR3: CASSPMQGRDTQYF; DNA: TGTGCCAGCTCACCAATGCAAGGGAGAGATACGCAGTATTTT
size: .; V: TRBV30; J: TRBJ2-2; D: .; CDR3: CAWRTGAIRTGELFF; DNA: TGTGCCTGGAGGACTGGGGCGATTCGCACCGGGGAGCTGTTTTTT
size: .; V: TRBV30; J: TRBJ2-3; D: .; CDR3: CAWSPRSGTDTQYF; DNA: TGTGCCTGGAGCCCCCGGAGCGGCACAGATACGCAGTATTTT
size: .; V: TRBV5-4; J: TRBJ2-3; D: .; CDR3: CASSPDYRTDTQYF; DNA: TGTGCCAGCAGCCCGGACTATCGCACAGATACGCAGTATTTT
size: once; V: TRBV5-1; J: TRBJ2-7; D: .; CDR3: CASRGSSYEQYF; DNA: TGCGCCAGCCGGGGGAGCTCCTACGAGCAGTACTTC
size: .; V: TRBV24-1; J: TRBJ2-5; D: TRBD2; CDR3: CASAGSGGETQYF; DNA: TGTGCCTCCGCCGGGAGCGGGGGGGAGACCCAGTACTTC
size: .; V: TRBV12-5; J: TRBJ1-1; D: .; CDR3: CASGLYSSSTEAFF; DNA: TGTGCTAGTGGTTTGTACTCCTCTAGCACTGAAGCTTTCTTT
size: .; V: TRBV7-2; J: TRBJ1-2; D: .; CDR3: CASRFLGDNYGYTF; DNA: TGTGCCAGCAGGTTTCTCGGGGATAACTATGGCTACACCTTC
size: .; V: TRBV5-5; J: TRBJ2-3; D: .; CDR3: CASSLAPGATDTQYF; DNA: TGTGCCAGCAGCTTGGCCCCAGGGGCCACAGATACGCAGTATTTT